The 2 T cell receptor beta chains below were found in one sample sequenced in a study of blood T cell repertoires in COVID-19. This table comes from immunoSEQ multiplex PCR, and its TCRdb copy is limited to in-frame clones, with some not included. The sample yields under 150,000 clones, 70% to 90% seen once. Sequencing used peripheral blood. These receptors originate from a woman aged 45-60 years with acute or convalescent COVID-19.

V usage is TRBV18 and J usage is TRBJ1-1, with D tentatively TRBD1 (6 bases). The CDR3 loop spans 13 amino acids. V was shortened by 3 bases and J by 10 bases, with 15 bases between the two germline ends. Per the germline V gene, CDR1 is KGHSH and CDR2 is LQKENI. CDR3 nucleotide sequence: TGTGCCAGCTCACCTGAAACAGGGCGACTAGCTTTCTTT. Translation: CASSPETGRLAFF.

This chain connects TRBV4-1 to TRBJ2-7; D not certain. The V and J ends lost 3 bases and 3 bases respectively, with 9 bases between them. The CDR3 is 13 residues long. From germline, CDR1 is MGHRA and CDR2 YSYEKL. This chain's CDR3 is CASSQGTNYEQYF. DNA of the CDR3: TGCGCCAGCAGCCAGGGCACCAACTACGAGCAGTACTTC.